Presented here are 21 T cell receptor beta chains from one specimen sequenced in a study of blood T cell repertoires in COVID-19 (dated by TCRdb to about 2020). Receptor libraries were prepared by the immunoSEQ multiplex PCR assay. TCRdb provides this immuneACCESS table in a form limited to in-frame rearrangements. Some clones are lacking; in checked studies, under half of them reflect an unresolved V gene, and why the rest are absent is not known. The sample table holds roughly 40,000 clones, of which 89% were seen once. Jointly, the top ten make up 6.2% of the sample. The sequenced material came from peripheral blood. All receptors come from a human donor in a cohort sampled during active COVID-19.

The rearrangement uses TRBV6-6 and TRBJ2-7, with 9 bases aligning to TRBD1. V dropped 4 bases and J dropped 2; count of bases not matched to a gene: 3. This CDR3 spans 14 amino acids. CDR1 is MNHNY, CDR2 SVGAGI, per germline (reference sequence). CDR3 residues: CASSWGQGAYEQYF. CDR3 bases: TGTGCCAGCAGTTGGGGACAGGGTGCCTACGAGCAGTACTTC.

This chain joins TRBV15 and TRBJ1-5; D not certain. V was cut by 4 bases and J by 6 bases, with 13 bases left in between. There are 14 residues in the CDR3. CDR1 is LNHNV and CDR2 is YYDKDF in the germline V gene (reference sequence). This chain's CDR3 is CATSKFGLGQPQHF. The CDR3 DNA follows: TGTGCCACCAGCAAGTTCGGGTTGGGTCAGCCCCAGCATTTT.

The CDR3 bases are TGCGCCAGCAGCCTCGGGACACAAAACACCGGGGAGCTGTTTTTT. Translated, it gives CASSLGTQNTGELFF. The chain employs TRBV4-1 and TRBJ2-2, with D maybe TRBD1 (6 bases). Germline V lookup: CDR1 MGHRA, CDR2 YSYEKL. Trimming shortened V by 4 bases and J by 2 bases, and 11 bases separated the two germline ends. The CDR3 runs to 15 residues.

This chain joins TRBV6-6 and TRBJ1-5; D is ambiguous. V lost 2 bases, J lost 4 bases, and 6 bases lay in between. The CDR3 is made up of 13 amino acids. Germline V lookup: CDR1 MNHNY, CDR2 SVGAGI (reference sequence). CDR3 loop: CASSYGGNQPQHF. CDR3 in DNA: TGTGCCAGCAGTTACGGCGGGAATCAGCCCCAGCATTTT.

The genes are TRBV25-1 and TRBJ1-5, with 9 nucleotides matching TRBD1. The V segment lost 6 bases and the J segment 3 bases; nucleotides outside the gene matches: 3. The germline V gene has CDR1 MGHDK and CDR2 SYGVNS. CDR3 length: 14 amino acids. The CDR3 loop reads CASRGQGDNQPQHF. In DNA form, the CDR3 reads TGTGCCAGCAGGGGACAGGGCGACAATCAGCCCCAGCATTTT.

V usage is TRBV4-1 and J usage is TRBJ2-2; 7 bases fit TRBD1. This CDR3 has 15 amino acids. Germline V gene lookup returns CDR1 MGHRA and CDR2 YSYEKL. The junction had 8 bases not matched to a gene; V was cut back by 6 bases and J by 4 bases. The CDR3 loop reads CASSRDSPGTGELFF. In DNA, the CDR3 is TGCGCCAGCAGTCGGGACAGCCCAGGCACCGGGGAGCTGTTTTTT.

The chain links TRBV7-2 to TRBJ2-3; TRBD1 matches 8 bases. Germline values: CDR1 SGHTA, CDR2 FQGNSA. CDR3 length: 15 amino acids. With V trimmed by 0 bases and J by 7 bases, 6 bases remained unmatched. CDR3 in DNA: TGTGCCAGCAGCTTAGCAGGGACAGGAACAAATACGCAGTATTTT. This translates into CASSLAGTGTNTQYF.

This clone was seen only once. The chain is built from TRBV11-2 and TRBJ2-2, with D tentatively TRBD2 (7 bases). The CDR3 extends over 15 amino acids. V dropped 3 bases and J dropped 4 bases, with 12 bases sitting between them. CDR1 is SGHAT, CDR2 FQNNGV, per germline. Written as DNA, the CDR3 is TGTGCCAGCAGCTTGGGGGGGCAGGGCACCGGGGAGCTGTTTTTT. As protein: CASSLGGQGTGELFF.

This clone was detected once. The V and J genes are TRBV14 and TRBJ2-7; D is ambiguous. Germline loops: CDR1 SGHDN, CDR2 FVKESK. The V end was cut by 4 bases, the J end by 4 bases, with 14 bases between. The CDR3 is 14 residues long. CDR3 region: CASSPTLARYEQYF. The CDR3, as DNA: TGTGCCAGCAGCCCAACCCTCGCGAGGTACGAGCAGTACTTC.

The chain has TRBV5-6 and TRBJ2-5, with TRBD1 matching 8 bases. V lost 4 bases and J lost 5; bases outside the gene matches: 1. The CDR3 contains 12 residues. Germline V lookup: CDR1 SGHDT, CDR2 YYEEEE. CDR3 bases: TGTGCCAGCAGCCGGGACAGGGAGACCCAGTACTTC. Protein sequence: CASSRDRETQYF. The complete variable domain, with remaining parts taken from reference TRBV5-6 and TRBJ2-5, reads DAGVTQSPTHLIKTRGQQVTLRCSPKSGHDTVSWYQQALGQGPQFIFQYYEEEERQRGNFPDRFSGHQFPNYSSELNVNALLLGDSALYLCASSRDRETQYFGPGTRLLVL.

The chain joins TRBV13 to TRBJ1-1; D is possibly TRBD1 (5 bases). V gave up 6 bases and J gave up 7 bases, with 9 bases separating them. Germline-derived CDR1 and CDR2 are PRHDT and FYEKMQ (reference sequence). This CDR3 has 11 residues. DNA of the CDR3: TGTGCCAGCAGGCGGGGGAATGAAGCTTTCTTT. Its translation: CASRRGNEAFF.

The genes are TRBV7-6 and TRBJ1-5; D possibly corresponds to TRBD1 (5 bases). The CDR3 runs 13 residues. V was trimmed by 1 base and J by 7 bases, leaving 8 bases between them. CDR1 is SGHVS and CDR2 is FNYEAQ in the germline V gene. Written as DNA, the CDR3 is TGTGCCAGCAGCTTAGGTCGGGGGCAGCCCCAGCATTTT. It yields the protein CASSLGRGQPQHF.

This chain links TRBV9 with TRBJ2-5; TRBD1 matches at 8 bases. CDR3 size: 14 residues. Germline V gene lookup returns CDR1 SGDLS and CDR2 YYNGEE. The J segment lost 3 bases and the V segment lost 0 bases, leaving 1 base of the junction unmatched. As DNA, the CDR3 is TGTGCCAGCAGCGTAGCGGACAGGGAAGAGACCCAGTACTTC. Protein sequence: CASSVADREETQYF.

The chain recombines TRBV9 with TRBJ2-7; 7 positions match TRBD2. From germline, CDR1 is SGDLS and CDR2 YYNGEE. Losses at the gene ends were 0 bases for V and 0 bases for J; bases not matched to a gene: 3. The CDR3 covers 15 residues. CDR3 residues: CASSVAPGGSYEQYF. Here the CDR3 DNA reads TGTGCCAGCAGCGTAGCTCCGGGGGGCTCCTACGAGCAGTACTTC.

V usage is TRBV15 and J usage is TRBJ2-1; 9 bases are a match to TRBD2. The junction had 4 bases not matched to a gene; V was cut back by 0 bases and J by 4 bases. This CDR3 comprises 16 residues. CDR1 is LNHNV, CDR2 YYDKDF, per germline (reference sequence). CDR3 sequence: CATSRDTSGFYNEQFF. CDR3 sequence (DNA): TGTGCCACCAGCAGAGATACTAGCGGGTTTTACAATGAGCAGTTCTTC.

The chain links TRBV9 to TRBJ2-7, with no clear D. The CDR3 extends over 12 amino acids. Germline lookup yields CDR1 SGDLS and CDR2 YYNGEE. Trimming took 4 bases from V and 0 from J, leaving 5 bases between them. The CDR3 region has the DNA TGTGCCAGCAGCCCCCACTCCTACGAGCAGTACTTC. It is translated as CASSPHSYEQYF.

V is TRBV4-2 and J is TRBJ2-2; D gene ambiguous. This CDR3 comprises 14 residues. Germline values: CDR1 LGHNA, CDR2 YNFKEQ. The germline V and J ends were trimmed by 1 base and 8 bases, with 11 bases remaining between them. The CDR3 DNA reads TGTGCCAGCAGCCAAGTTGTCGCGCTTGGGGAGCTGTTTTTT. This gives the protein CASSQVVALGELFF.

The chain couples TRBV7-6 to TRBJ2-7, with a weak D call TRBD1 (5 bases). V shed 1 base and J shed 3 bases, with 7 bases lying between them. The CDR3 extends over 13 amino acids. The germline gives CDR1 SGHVS, CDR2 FNYEAQ. The CDR3 spells CASSLEGNYEQYF. Here the CDR3 DNA reads TGTGCCAGCAGCTTAGAGGGGAACTACGAGCAGTACTTC.

The chain is built from TRBV5-1 and TRBJ2-1; 8 bases align to TRBD2. Germline V lookup: CDR1 SGHRS, CDR2 YFSETQ. V was clipped by 5 bases and J by 0 bases; unmatched bases: 4. CDR3 length equals 15 residues. DNA of the CDR3: TGCGCCAGCAGTGAGCGGGGGAGCTCCTACAATGAGCAGTTCTTC. Its translation: CASSERGSSYNEQFF. The complete variable domain, with remaining parts taken from reference TRBV5-1 and TRBJ2-1, reads KAGVTQTPRYLIKTRGQQVTLSCSPISGHRSVSWYQQTPGQGLQFLFEYFSETQRNKGNFPGRFSGRQFSNSRSEMNVSTLELGDSALYLCASSERGSSYNEQFFGPGTRLTVL.

This clone was seen only once. This rearrangement joins TRBV6-5 to TRBJ2-7; TRBD1 might be the D (7 bases). The V gene lost 6 bases and the J gene lost 1 base, with 13 bases spanning the gap. Germline CDR1 and CDR2: MNHEY and SVGAGI. The CDR3 is 14 residues long. CDR3 loop: CASRAGQSSYEQYF. CDR3 nucleotides: TGTGCCAGCAGGGCGGGACAGAGTTCCTACGAGCAGTACTTC.

This clone showed up just once. This rearrangement joins TRBV6-5 to TRBJ1-3; D is perhaps TRBD1 (5 bases). The V and J ends lost 9 bases and 3 bases respectively, with 12 bases between them. The germline CDR1 and CDR2 sequences are MNHEY and SVGAGI. The CDR3 is made up of 13 amino acids. The DNA for the CDR3 is TGTGCCAGTACACCAGGGCGTGGAAACACCATATATTTT. This codes for CASTPGRGNTIYF.